This TCR beta chain originates from a study of T cell repertoires in cytomegalovirus infection. Study-wide points: Clonotype analysis showed dominance of the ex vivo response by HLA-C-restricted CMV-specific TCR beta clonotypes.

Each CDR3 protein is one row after TCRdb ran MiXCR on the reads. Seen here are around 900,000 distinct CDR3 sequences, approximately 30% observed once, and the top ten hold roughly 13%. The germline V gene has CDR1 MDHEN and CDR2 SYDVKM. This CDR3 spans 15 amino acids. V gave up 5 bases and J gave up 3 bases, with 17 bases separating them. For this clonotype: The antigen is undetermined.

The sequencing used cultured CD8+ T cells from PBMCs, collected from culture after CMV antigen stimulation. The TCR comes from a human donor in good health (CMV status not recorded). Some clones in this sample may be carry-over from other donors' samples. This chain connects TRBV28 to TRBJ2-7; D may be TRBD1 (6 bases). DNA of the CDR3: TGTGCCAGCAGTCTGTCTTCGGGACACCTCTACGAGCAGTACGTC. It encodes CASSLSSGHLYEQYV.